The TCR beta chain described here comes from a study of OX40 agonist ivuxolimab in advanced cancers. The study in broad terms: The costimulatory receptor OX40 (CD134) was targeted by ivuxolimab, a fully human IgG2 agonistic monoclonal antibody. Intravenous ivuxolimab was administered to patients every 2 weeks at six dose levels: 0.01, 0.1, 0.3, 1.5, 3 and 10 mg/kg. Among the roughly 52 dose-escalation patients, some 20 had hepatocellular carcinoma, approximately 15 melanoma, 9 renal cell carcinoma and 9 head and neck cancer. A male proportion of roughly 80% and a mean age of around 60 years, ranging from roughly 23 to 90, were recorded for the dose-escalation cohort. Patients were allowed to have had prior anti-PD-1, anti-PD-L1 or anti-CTLA-4 therapy, and around 41% of the dose-escalation patients had previously received checkpoint inhibitors. Partial responses occurred in three dose-escalation patients: two with cutaneous melanoma and one with hepatocellular carcinoma. The purpose of peripheral TCRbeta sequencing was to test whether ivuxolimab changed TCR sequence diversity and led to clonal T-cell expansion. The paper covers the monotherapy dose-escalation part of the phase I ivuxolimab trial, which included N ≈ 50 patients. General findings and caveats noted by the study authors: Which antigens the clonally expanded peripheral T cells were specific for was not determined. In the 0.1-3.0 mg/kg groups, partial responders were among the patients with the lowest normalized peripheral clonal expansion, particularly in CD8+ T cells. Low levels of normalized T-cell clonal expansion were also seen in some patients who did not respond. After ivuxolimab, CD8+ T cells had more expanded clones than CD4+ T cells on average. At doses of 0.1 to 3.0 mg/kg, clonal expansion of both CD4+ and CD8+ blood T cells was observed from baseline to week 6.

To sequence the TCRbeta CDR3 region, genomic DNA was isolated from the sorted cells. TCRbeta CDR3 regions were sequenced using the immunoSEQ Assay. TCRdb stores this immuneACCESS table with in-frame sequences only. Part of the clones is absent; in the studies checked, under half of the shortfall reflects unresolved V genes, and no reason is known for the rest. Present in this sample are about 82,000 clones, over 80% of which were seen just once. 0.75% to 1% of the sample lies in the top ten. Between the V and J ends, shortened by 5 bases and 5 bases respectively, the junction contains 18 bases. Its CDR3 holds 15 amino acids, cysteine through phenylalanine. Kept here is only the CDR3 DNA, which spans 45 bases and is read in frame from base 1. CDR1 and CDR2 are read off the germline V gene (reference sequence) as SEHNR and FQNEAQ. Regarding this clone: The specificity of this receptor is unknown. No per-base quality is available; no much larger clone lies one base away.

The trial excluded patients who had a history of autoimmune disease or were on systemic immunosuppression. Peripheral blood for TCR sequencing was collected from all dose cohorts at baseline, on cycle 4 day 1, and on cycle 7 day 1. The samples were taken from a phase I, first-in-human, multicenter, open-label dose-escalation trial of ivuxolimab. Adults with locally advanced or metastatic melanoma, renal cell, hepatocellular, or head and neck squamous cell carcinoma were enrolled in the trial. Before TCR sequencing, CD4+ T cells and CD8+ T cells from peripheral blood were sorted into separate populations.

The sequences come from CD4+ or CD8+ T cells sorted from blood, collected in a trial of the OX40 agonist ivuxolimab. The TCR sequence derives from an adult with an advanced solid tumor such as melanoma, head and neck, liver or kidney cancer. The rearrangement joined TRBV7-9 to TRBJ1-2; a tentative D call is TRBD1 (5 bases match). In nucleotide form, the sequence is TGTGCCAGCAGCCCGTCGGGGGAGGGGATGTATGGCTACACCTTC. Its translation is CASSPSGEGMYGYTF. Reference TRBV7-9 and TRBJ1-2 proteins supply the regions before and after the CDR3; the full variable domain is: DTGVSQNPRHKITKRGQNVTFRCDPISEHNRLYWYRQTLGQGPEFLTYFQNEAQLEKSRLLSDRFSAERPKGSFSTLEIQRTEQGDSAMYLCASSPSGEGMYGYTFGSGTRLTVV.